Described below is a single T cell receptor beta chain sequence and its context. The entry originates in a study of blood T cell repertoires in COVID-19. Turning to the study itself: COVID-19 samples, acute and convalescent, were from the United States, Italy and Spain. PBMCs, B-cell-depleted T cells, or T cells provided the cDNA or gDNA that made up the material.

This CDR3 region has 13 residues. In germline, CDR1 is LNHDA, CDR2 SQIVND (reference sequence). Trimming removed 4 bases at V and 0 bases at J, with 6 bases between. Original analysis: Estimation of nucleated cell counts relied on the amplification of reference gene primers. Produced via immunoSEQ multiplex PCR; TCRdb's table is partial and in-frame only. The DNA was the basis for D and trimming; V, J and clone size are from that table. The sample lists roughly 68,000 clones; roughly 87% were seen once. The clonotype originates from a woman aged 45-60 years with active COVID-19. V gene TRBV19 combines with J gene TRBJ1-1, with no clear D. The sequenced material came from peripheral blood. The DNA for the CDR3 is TGTGCCAGTAGTACCAGGTTGAACACTGAAGCTTTCTTT. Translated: CASSTRLNTEAFF.